This T cell receptor beta chain was found in a study of blood T cells in healthy people across ages. This clonotype was counted many times. Its antigen is not known. Findings and caveats of the study: Estimated diversity that came from one million T cells was considered an underestimate.

CDR1 and CDR2 from the germline V gene are SNHLY and FYNNEI. V was clipped by 2 bases and J by 7 bases, with 4 bases between them. The CDR3 is made up of 11 amino acids. Primers used in a second PCR of about 6 to 11 cycles were a sample-barcoded 5' primer and a J-beta primer mix. All cDNA molecules were each tagged by a template-switch adaptor with 12 random nucleotides. TCRdb itself ran the 5' RACE reads through MiXCR, one entry per CDR3 protein. This repertoire shows 870,000 or so distinct CDR3 sequences, more than 25% found once; its top ten account for around a sixth. Sequencing was carried out using blood. The origin of this receptor is a woman over 75 in good health. The V and J genes are TRBV2 and TRBJ2-3; no clear D. The CDR3 sequence: CASSEQYTQYF. CDR3 nucleotide sequence: TGTGCCAGCAGTGAACAGTATACGCAGTATTTT. The complete variable domain, with remaining parts taken from reference TRBV2 and TRBJ2-3, reads EPEVTQTPSHQVTQMGQEVILRCVPISNHLYFYWYRQILGQKVEFLVSFYNNEISEKSEIFDDQFSVERPDGSNFTLKIRSTKLEDSAMYFCASSEQYTQYFGPGTRLTVL.